These 30 T cell receptor beta chains were sequenced from one sample in a study of blood T cell repertoires in COVID-19. Assay used: immunoSEQ multiplex PCR; TCRdb lists only in-frame clones, some missing. The profile covers over 10,000 clones, with nearly 90% appearing a single time and about 2.6% taken by the ten largest. Sequencing used peripheral blood. The origin of the receptors is a human donor in a cohort sampled during active COVID-19.

The J gene is TRBJ1-1, the V gene TRBV6-6, with D possibly matching TRBD1 (6 bases). The CDR3 runs to 13 residues. The germline V gene encodes CDR1 MNHNY and CDR2 SVGAGI (reference sequence). The germline V and J ends were trimmed by 6 bases and 5 bases, with 13 bases remaining between them. The chain's CDR3 is CASSPGVITEAFF. DNA for the CDR3: TGTGCCAGCAGCCCAGGGGTGATTACTGAAGCTTTCTTT.

The chain is built from TRBV6-2 or TRBV6-3 and TRBJ2-1; TRBD2 matches 8 bases. After removal of 5 bases from V and 3 bases from J, the junction contained 6 bases not matched to a gene. Germline-derived CDR1 and CDR2 are MNHEY and SVGEGT. This CDR3 has 15 amino acids. The CDR3: CASSPPGTSYNEQFF. The CDR3 region has the DNA TGTGCCAGCAGTCCCCCCGGGACTAGCTACAATGAGCAGTTCTTC.

V is TRBV5-1 and J is TRBJ2-1, with 7 bases lining up with TRBD1. The ends lost 3 bases at V and 9 bases at J; junction bases unmatched: 15. Germline CDR1 SGHRS, CDR2 YFSETQ. The CDR3 contains 16 residues. CDR3 bases: TGCGCCAGCAGCTATGTTGACCTAACAGGGGTTGGTGAGCAGTTCTTC. Protein product: CASSYVDLTGVGEQFF.

The chain combines TRBV2 with TRBJ2-1; 10 nucleotides agree with TRBD2. Per the germline V gene, CDR1 is SNHLY and CDR2 is FYNNEI. The CDR3 sequence is 15 residues long. J lost 1 base, V lost 4 bases, and 1 base had no gene match. CDR3 loop: CASSGAGGSYNEQFF. Here the CDR3 DNA reads TGTGCCAGCAGTGGAGCGGGGGGGTCCTACAATGAGCAGTTCTTC.

This chain connects TRBV6-2 or TRBV6-3 to TRBJ2-3; D perhaps matches TRBD1 (6 bases). The V end lost 5 bases, the J end lost 5 bases, and 8 bases lay between the germline ends. Looked up from germline, CDR1 is MNHEY and CDR2 is SVGEGT. The CDR3 contains 12 residues. CDR3 nucleotides: TGTGCCAGCAGTCGCAGGGGAGATACGCAGTATTTT. It is translated as CASSRRGDTQYF.

The chain recombines TRBV7-2 with TRBJ1-2; D is unresolved. Between the trimmed V and J ends, which lost 2 bases and 8 bases, there was a span of 15 bases. The CDR3 runs to 14 residues. Germline CDR1 and CDR2: SGHTA and FQGNSA. In nucleotides, the CDR3 is TGTGCCAGCAGCTTAACCCGGAGGCTTCGCGGCTACACCTTC. It specifies CASSLTRRLRGYTF.

The J gene is TRBJ2-5, the V gene TRBV4-3; the match to TRBD1 covers 8 bases. The CDR3 runs 15 residues. J was trimmed by 5 bases and V by 1 base; bases with no gene match: 6. The germline gives CDR1 LGHNA, CDR2 YSLEER. CDR3 protein: CASSQVSGGGETQYF. The DNA of the CDR3 is TGCGCCAGCAGCCAAGTGTCAGGGGGCGGGGAGACCCAGTACTTC.

The V and J genes are TRBV5-4 and TRBJ2-2; 9 bases align to TRBD1. The CDR3 consists of 16 residues. V lost 6 bases to trimming and J lost 4 bases; unmatched junction nucleotides: 10. From germline, CDR1 is SGHNT and CDR2 YYREEE (reference sequence). The CDR3 is CASNRGQGGVTGELFF. CDR3 bases: TGTGCCAGCAACCGGGGACAGGGAGGTGTCACCGGGGAGCTGTTTTTT. The whole variable domain, filled in from reference TRBV5-4 and TRBJ2-2, reads ETGVTQSPTHLIKTRGQQVTLRCSSQSGHNTVSWYQQALGQGPQFIFQYYREEENGRGNFPPRFSGLQFPNYSSELNVNALELDDSALYLCASNRGQGGVTGELFFGEGSRLTVL.

This sequence joins TRBV5-1 and TRBJ1-5, with TRBD1 identical over 9 bases. Unmatched junction bases numbered 0, after V lost 3 bases and J lost 5 bases. There are 13 residues in the CDR3. CDR1 and CDR2 from the germline V gene are SGHRS and YFSETQ. The CDR3 coding sequence is TGCGCCAGCAGCTGGACAGGGGATCAGCCCCAGCATTTT. Protein sequence: CASSWTGDQPQHF.

This clone appeared once. The gene calls are TRBV6-5 and TRBJ2-2; D possibly corresponds to TRBD2 (6 bases). The CDR3 totals 14 residues. The V gene's germline CDR1 is MNHEY and CDR2 SVGAGI. V was cut by 5 bases and J by 4 bases, with 11 bases left in between. CDR3: CASSRDWVTGELFF. DNA of the CDR3: TGTGCCAGCAGTAGGGACTGGGTCACCGGGGAGCTGTTTTTT.

The rearrangement links TRBV28 to TRBJ1-4; D possibly corresponds to TRBD1 (6 bases). V was shortened by 2 bases and J by 2 bases, with 12 bases between the two germline ends. Germline CDR1 is MDHEN and CDR2 is SYDVKM. This CDR3 contains 16 residues. The CDR3 spells CASSLGGWGTNEKLFF. The CDR3 DNA follows: TGTGCCAGCAGTTTAGGGGGCTGGGGGACTAATGAAAAACTGTTTTTT.

The V call is TRBV7-4, the J call TRBJ2-7, with 12 bases fitting TRBD2. The CDR3 spans 18 residues. Trimming at V came to 4 bases and at J to 2 bases, leaving 12 bases not matched to a gene. Germline values: CDR1 SGHVT, CDR2 SQSDAQ. The CDR3, as DNA: TGTGCCAGCAGCTCCCCGACTAGCGGGGGTTGGGATGCCTACGAGCAGTACTTC. The encoded protein is CASSSPTSGGWDAYEQYF.

The chain recombines TRBV7-2 with TRBJ2-4; possible D gene TRBD2, 5 bases. CDR1 is SGHTA, CDR2 FQGNSA, per germline. Trimming left V 0 bases short and J 0 bases short, with 6 bases between. This CDR3 contains 15 residues. This chain's CDR3 is CASSLAGLAKNIQYF. In nucleotides, the CDR3 is TGTGCCAGCAGCTTAGCCGGACTAGCCAAAAACATTCAGTACTTC.

The J gene is TRBJ1-5, the V gene TRBV7-2; the D is unclear. Germline CDR1 and CDR2: SGHTA and FQGNSA. This CDR3 spans 14 amino acids. Between the trimmed V and J ends, which lost 1 base and 7 bases, there was a span of 11 bases. The CDR3 DNA reads TGTGCCAGCAGCTTAGTTCTGGGAGGGCAGCCCCAGCATTTT. Translating gives CASSLVLGGQPQHF. The entire variable domain, with the rest obtained from reference TRBV7-2 and TRBJ1-5, is as follows: GAGVSQSPSNKVTEKGKDVELRCDPISGHTALYWYRQSLGQGLEFLIYFQGNSAPDKSGLPSDRFSAERTGGSVSTLTIQRTQQEDSAVYLCASSLVLGGQPQHFGDGTRLSIL.

The rearrangement uses TRBV5-1 and TRBJ2-5; 12 bases match TRBD1. The CDR3 covers 17 residues. The trim removed 3 bases at V and 5 bases at J, leaving 11 bases unmatched. Germline V gene data show CDR1 as SGHRS and CDR2 as YFSETQ. DNA for the CDR3: TGCGCCAGCAGCTCCGGAGGGACAGGGGGCTTAAGCGAGACCCAGTACTTC. This gives the protein CASSSGGTGGLSETQYF.

This clone has more than one count but fewer than ten. The chain is built from TRBV5-4 and TRBJ2-7, with D possibly TRBD1 on 6 matching bases. CDR1 SGHNT and CDR2 YYREEE come from the germline V gene (reference sequence). The CDR3 contains 13 residues. V lost 0 bases to trimming and J lost 3 bases, with 7 bases between them. CDR3 protein: CASSLEQGYEQYF. As DNA, the CDR3 is TGTGCCAGCAGCTTGGAACAGGGCTACGAGCAGTACTTC.

Worth noting for this clone: At one end, the junction sequence differs from germline, possibly due to a read error. CDR3 in amino acids: CASSYGPSKDTQYF. The CDR3 DNA reads as TGTGCCAGCAGTTACGGGCCTAGCAAAGATACGCAGTATTTT. The V gene is TRBV6-2 or TRBV6-3, the J gene TRBJ2-3; D is perhaps TRBD2 (5 bases). Germline V gene lookup returns CDR1 MNHEY and CDR2 SVGEGT. The CDR3 extends over 14 amino acids.

This chain's CDR3 is CASSFFSTGGDTEAFF. In DNA form, the CDR3 reads TGCGCCAGCAGCTTTTTTTCTACGGGGGGCGACACTGAAGCTTTCTTT. V usage is TRBV4-1 and J usage is TRBJ1-1, with a weak D call TRBD1 (6 bases). The CDR3 is 16 amino acids. Trimming took off 5 bases at V and 3 bases at J, with 19 bases between the two ends. Germline V gene lookup returns CDR1 MGHRA and CDR2 YSYEKL.

The V call is TRBV25-1, the J call TRBJ2-7; TRBD1 agrees at 7 bases. The germline gives CDR1 MGHDK, CDR2 SYGVNS. The ends lost 6 bases at V and 0 bases at J; junction bases unmatched: 5. The CDR3 is 14 residues long. The CDR3 loop is CASSPGQFSYEQYF. The DNA of the CDR3 is TGTGCCAGCAGCCCGGGACAGTTCTCCTACGAGCAGTACTTC.

The V gene is TRBV2, the J gene TRBJ1-2; D is unclear. The CDR3 loop spans 13 amino acids. Per germline, CDR1 SNHLY and CDR2 FYNNEI. V was cut by 0 bases and J by 7 bases, with 9 bases left in between. CDR3 region: CASSEAYRSGYTF. CDR3 DNA: TGTGCCAGCAGTGAAGCGTACCGTAGTGGCTACACCTTC.

This chain connects TRBV9 to TRBJ1-3; 12 bases line up with TRBD1. Losses at the gene ends were 4 bases for V and 2 bases for J; bases not matched to a gene: 7. CDR1 is SGDLS and CDR2 is YYNGEE in the germline V gene. The CDR3 runs 17 residues. Here the CDR3 reads CASSPRGQGAPGNTIYF. In DNA form, the CDR3 reads TGTGCCAGCAGCCCGAGGGGACAGGGGGCGCCTGGAAACACCATATATTTT.

The gene calls are TRBV19 and TRBJ1-1, with TRBD1 matching over 11 bases. This CDR3 spans 16 amino acids. Germline V lookup: CDR1 LNHDA, CDR2 SQIVND (reference sequence). V shed 9 bases and J 0 bases; nucleotides not matched to a gene: 9. The CDR3 nucleotides read TGTGCCAGCACCCACCCGGACAGGGGGCTGAACACTGAAGCTTTCTTT. This gives the protein CASTHPDRGLNTEAFF.

This chain links TRBV5-1 with TRBJ1-4; TRBD1 matches 8 bases. CDR1 SGHRS and CDR2 YFSETQ come from the germline V gene. The CDR3 consists of 14 residues. V was clipped by 2 bases and J by 4 bases; unmatched bases: 1. CDR3 in DNA: TGCGCCAGCAGCTTAGACAGGGGTAATGAAAAACTGTTTTTT. Encoded protein: CASSLDRGNEKLFF.

This chain joins TRBV7-6 and TRBJ2-1; the match to TRBD1 covers 7 bases. V dropped 3 bases and J dropped 1; count of bases not matched to a gene: 6. Germline CDR1 SGHVS, CDR2 FNYEAQ. This CDR3 comprises 16 residues. The CDR3 reads CASSFLTGDSYNEQFF. In DNA form, the CDR3 reads TGTGCCAGCAGCTTCCTTACAGGGGATTCCTACAATGAGCAGTTCTTC. The full variable domain, with the rest looked up from reference TRBV7-6 and TRBJ2-1, is GAGVSQSPRYKVTKRGQDVALRCDPISGHVSLYWYRQALGQGPEFLTYFNYEAQQDKSGLPNDRFSAERPEGSISTLTIQRTEQRDSAMYRCASSFLTGDSYNEQFFGPGTRLTVL.

This chain connects TRBV4-3 to TRBJ1-1; unclear D gene. This CDR3 region has 16 residues. Germline V lookup: CDR1 LGHNA, CDR2 YSLEER. The ends were cut back, 4 bases at V and 2 bases at J, with 17 bases in the middle. CDR3 coding DNA: TGCGCCAGCAGCCCCTTAGTAGGAGGGTCAAACACTGAAGCTTTCTTT. As protein: CASSPLVGGSNTEAFF.

This clone was seen just once. V is TRBV25-1 and J is TRBJ2-7; 10 nucleotides agree with TRBD1. V trimming: 6 bases; J trimming: 6 bases; junction bases outside the gene matches: 11. Germline CDR1 MGHDK, CDR2 SYGVNS. The length of the CDR3 is 15 residues. The CDR3 sequence: CASSPGGQGGLEQYF. CDR3 in DNA: TGTGCCAGCAGCCCTGGAGGACAGGGGGGACTCGAGCAGTACTTC.

V usage is TRBV18 and J usage is TRBJ1-4; 10 nucleotides line up with TRBD1. V lost 3 bases and J lost 5; bases outside the gene matches: 3. CDR1 is KGHSH and CDR2 is LQKENI in the germline V gene. The CDR3 runs 15 residues. CDR3 region: CASSPWDRGNEKLFF. DNA for the CDR3: TGTGCCAGCTCACCTTGGGACAGGGGAAATGAAAAACTGTTTTTT.

The chain employs TRBV10-3 and TRBJ1-3; D remains unclear. The CDR3 covers 15 residues. V lost 2 bases and J 1 base, leaving 9 bases between the germline ends. Germline CDR1 is ENHRY and CDR2 is SYGVKD. CDR3 nucleotides: TGTGCCATCAGTGAGGTCCGGGGATCTGGAAACACCATATATTTT. Protein product: CAISEVRGSGNTIYF.

The chain is built from TRBV6-2 or TRBV6-3 and TRBJ2-7; maybe TRBD1 (5 bases). The CDR3 contains 15 residues. Germline V lookup: CDR1 MNHEY, CDR2 SVGEGT. V shed 4 bases and J shed 2 bases, with 15 bases lying between them. This CDR3 reads CASSSGHETPYEQYF. In DNA form, the CDR3 reads TGTGCCAGCAGTTCCGGACACGAAACCCCCTACGAGCAGTACTTC.

CDR3 sequence reads: CASTQPGGTEGYTF. The CDR3 DNA reads TGTGCCAGCACCCAACCCGGAGGGACAGAAGGCTACACCTTC. The chain links TRBV7-6 to TRBJ1-2; 7 bases are a match to TRBD1. Germline lookup yields CDR1 SGHVS and CDR2 FNYEAQ. This CDR3 is built from 14 residues. Germline trimming cut 7 bases from V and 8 bases from J; bases unmatched to any gene: 13.